Listed below are T cell receptor beta chains from one sample, sequenced in a study of cytomegalovirus exposure and HLA in healthy donors. Only in-frame clones appear in the TCRdb table, and some are missing; sequencing was by immunoSEQ multiplex PCR. Of some 130,000 clones detected, roughly four fifths appear once; the ten largest clones hold roughly 10%. Sequenced: PBMCs. All receptors come from a male donor in good health and CMV-seropositive. The CDR3 runs from the conserved cysteine through the conserved F or W. The D gene is left open where the match is weak. Clone size is not always given. Where it is, it says once, few, many or a class for expanded clones.

size	D	V	J	DNA	CDR3
few	TRBD1	TRBV6-1	TRBJ2-7	TGTGCCAGCAGTGCATCCGGGACAGTACACGAGCAGTACTTC	CASSASGTVHEQYF
.	TRBD2	TRBV6-4	TRBJ2-7	TGTGCCAGCAGTGGCCCCCCGGGACTAGCGGGAGGTTTCTCCTACGAGCAGTACTTC	CASSGPPGLAGGFSYEQYF
once	.	TRBV19	TRBJ2-7	TGTGCCAGTAGTATTACTGCGAGCTCCTACGAGCAGTACTTC	CASSITASSYEQYF
.	TRBD1	TRBV7-2	TRBJ2-1	TGTGCCAGCAGCTCTACCGGGACAGGGGGATACAATGAGCAGTTCTTC	CASSSTGTGGYNEQFF
few	.	TRBV7-9	TRBJ1-1	TGTGCCAGCAGCTTTCCGACTGAAGCTTTCTTT	CASSFPTEAFF
.	TRBD2	TRBV7-3	TRBJ2-2	TGTGCCAGCAGCTTAAGTGGGACTAGCGGGCCCGGGGAGCTGTTTTTT	CASSLSGTSGPGELFF
.	.	TRBV5-1	TRBJ1-5	TGCGCCAGCAGTATCGGGGGAAGCAATCAGCCCCAGCATTTT	CASSIGGSNQPQHF
.	.	TRBV9	TRBJ2-7	TGTGCCAGCAGCGTGGGGAGCGTGGGCTCCTTGGGGGAGCAGTACTTC	CASSVGSVGSLGEQYF
.	.	TRBV5-4	TRBJ2-5	TGTGCCAGCAGCTTAGGGGGAGGGGGTACAGAGACCCAGTACTTC	CASSLGGGGTETQYF
few	.	TRBV9	TRBJ1-1	TGTGCCAGCTCGCGGGCTATGAACACTGAAGCTTTCTTT	CASSRAMNTEAFF
.	.	TRBV18	TRBJ2-7	TGTGCCAGCTCACCACGTTGGACAGCAGTCTCCTACGAGCAGTACTTC	CASSPRWTAVSYEQYF
.	.	TRBV11-2	TRBJ1-5	TGTGCCAGCAGCTTAGGCCCAGGGCAGAATCAGCCCCAGCATTTT	CASSLGPGQNQPQHF
.	TRBD1	TRBV19	TRBJ1-5	TGTGCCAGTCCGATCCGAGGGGGGACAGGGGGCGCCAATCAGCCCCAGCATTTT	CASPIRGGTGGANQPQHF
.	.	TRBV1	TRBJ1-2	TGCACCAGCAGCCGCCCAATGCAGGCTTACTATGGCTACACCTTC	CTSSRPMQAYYGYTF
.	.	TRBV27	TRBJ2-7	TGTGCCAGCAGTCCCCTGGGGGCAGAAACCTACGAGCAGTACTTC	CASSPLGAETYEQYF
.	TRBD1	TRBV6-5	TRBJ1-2	TGTGCCAGCAGGGGGACCGGGACAGTCGACTATGGCTACACCTTC	CASRGTGTVDYGYTF
.	TRBD2	TRBV28	TRBJ2-7	TGTGCCAGCAGACCGGGACTAGGAGTTGGCGAGCAGTACTTC	CASRPGLGVGEQYF